The rows below give T cell receptor beta chains drawn from one sample of a study of control samples from healthy donors and cancer patients. Sequenced by immunoSEQ multiplex PCR; TCRdb stores in-frame clones only, minus some. The sample holds about 140,000 clones, 94% seen once. Sequencing was performed on blood. The receptors come from a man aged 40-55 years in good health. Each CDR3 is given with its conserved first and last residue. The D gene is left open where the match is weak. Clone sizes are given selectively: once, few, many, or a class where the clone is expanded.

TRBV7-9	TRBJ2-5	TRBD1	-	TGTGCCAGCAGCCGTATCGGGGGACAGGGGAAGACCCAGTACTTC	CASSRIGGQGKTQYF
TRBV18	TRBJ2-3	-	-	TGTGCCAGCTCACCCAGCACGTCTAGCACAGATACGCAGTATTTT	CASSPSTSSTDTQYF
TRBV27	TRBJ2-3	-	once	TGTGCCAGCAGTTCGAGAGATTACACAGATACGCAGTATTTT	CASSSRDYTDTQYF
TRBV4-2	TRBJ1-5	-	-	TGTGCCAGCAGCCAAGATCCAGGAATAGGTAATCAGCCCCAGCATTTT	CASSQDPGIGNQPQHF
TRBV5-1	TRBJ1-5	-	-	TGCGCCAGCAGCCCCGACAGTTTCGGTCAGCCCCAGCATTTT	CASSPDSFGQPQHF
TRBV6-6	TRBJ2-1	-	-	TGTGCCAGCAGTCCCACAGGAGACTCCTACAATGAGCAGTTCTTC	CASSPTGDSYNEQFF
TRBV2	TRBJ1-3	-	-	TGTGCCAGCAGAGGGGGAAGTGGAAACACCATATATTTT	CASRGGSGNTIYF
TRBV27	TRBJ2-7	TRBD2	many	TGTGCCAGCAGTTTATGGCGCAGGGAGGGCCACTACGAGCAGTACTTC	CASSLWRREGHYEQYF
TRBV7-8	TRBJ2-1	-	-	TGTGCCAGCAGCTCCCAAGGAGGGACCTACAATGAGCAGTTCTTC	CASSSQGGTYNEQFF
TRBV6-6	TRBJ1-2	-	-	TGTGCCAGCAGTTACTCGAGGCTGAGCGGCTACACCTTC	CASSYSRLSGYTF
TRBV28	TRBJ2-4	TRBD2	-	TGTGCCAGCAGTACCACGACTAGCGGGGGCCTTCTAGCCAAAAACATTCAGTACTTC	CASSTTTSGGLLAKNIQYF
TRBV7-3	TRBJ2-2	-	-	TGTGCCAGCAGCTCCGCGGGAACCGGGGAGCTGTTTTTT	CASSSAGTGELFF
TRBV12-3/TRBV12-4	TRBJ1-1	-	-	TGTGCCAGCAGTTTAGGGGCAGGGTCTGAAGCTTTCTTT	CASSLGAGSEAFF
TRBV15	TRBJ2-2	-	-	TGTGCCACCAGCAGAGTCAGGGGTGAAGCCGGGGAGCTGTTTTTT	CATSRVRGEAGELFF
TRBV28	TRBJ2-3	TRBD1	-	TGTGCCAGCAGTACCTCGGGACAGGGGGCCGCAGATACGCAGTATTTT	CASSTSGQGAADTQYF
TRBV6-1	TRBJ1-1	-	-	TGTGCCAGCAGTGAAGTACGGGTTAGGGGGACTGAAGCTTTCTTT	CASSEVRVRGTEAFF
TRBV18	TRBJ2-1	TRBD2	-	TGTGCCAGCTCACCTTTACTAGCGGGGGGTTACAATGAGCAGTTCTTC	CASSPLLAGGYNEQFF
TRBV11-2	TRBJ2-2	-	-	TGTGCCAGCAGCCAGAATACGGGGACCGGGGAGCTGTTTTTT	CASSQNTGTGELFF
TRBV7-9	TRBJ2-7	-	-	TGTGCCAGCACCACCCAGGGCTACGAGCAGTACTTC	CASTTQGYEQYF
TRBV30	TRBJ2-5	TRBD2	-	TGTGCCTGGAGTAAGGGGACTATGAGGGAGGCCCAGTACTTC	CAWSKGTMREAQYF
TRBV13	TRBJ2-7	-	-	TGTGCCAGCGGTAAGGGCTACGAGCAGTACTTC	CASGKGYEQYF
TRBV28	TRBJ1-2	-	-	TGTGCCAGCAGTTTCGCAAGGGGGTATGGCTACACCTTC	CASSFARGYGYTF
TRBV13	TRBJ1-4	TRBD1	-	TGTGCCAGCAGCTTAGAAGGGACAGGAGAAAAACTGTTTTTT	CASSLEGTGEKLFF
TRBV5-6	TRBJ2-7	-	-	TGTGCCAGCAGAGACGGGGGGCACGAGCAGTACTTC	CASRDGGHEQYF
TRBV6-2/TRBV6-3	TRBJ2-5	-	-	TGTGCCAGCAGCCCTGGGGCGGGACGAAGGCTTCCCCCACAGTACTTC	CASSPGAGRRLPPQYF
TRBV9	TRBJ1-2	-	-	TGTGCCAGCAGCGTAGGGTCCGTGGATTCTTATGGCTACACCTTC	CASSVGSVDSYGYTF
TRBV5-1	TRBJ2-3	TRBD1	-	TGCGCCAGCAGCCCAGGACAGGCCACAGATACGCAGTATTTT	CASSPGQATDTQYF
TRBV7-2	TRBJ2-7	-	-	TGTGCCAGCAGCTCCTGGGAGCGTGCCTCCTACGAGCAGTACTTC	CASSSWERASYEQYF
TRBV6-2/TRBV6-3	TRBJ2-5	-	-	TGTGCCAGCAGTTACCTCAGGGGACAAGAGACCCAGTACTTC	CASSYLRGQETQYF
TRBV3-1/TRBV3-2	TRBJ1-3	-	-	TGTGCCAGCAGCCATAACCGGGCCAAGGGAAACACCATATATTTT	CASSHNRAKGNTIYF
TRBV12-3/TRBV12-4	TRBJ2-7	-	-	TGTGCCAGCAGTGATGACATGTACGAGCAGTACTTC	CASSDDMYEQYF
TRBV7-9	TRBJ2-1	TRBD1	-	TGTGCCAGCAGCTTAACGGGGACAGGCCTCTATAATGAGCAGTTCTTC	CASSLTGTGLYNEQFF
TRBV2	TRBJ2-7	-	-	TGTGCCACTAAGGAAGGGGAGGTTACCTACGAGCAGTACTTC	CATKEGEVTYEQYF